Listed below are T cell receptor beta chains from one sample, sequenced in a study of a mutant IDH1 vaccine in newly diagnosed glioma. Using immunoSEQ multiplex PCR, the repertoire was profiled, and TCRdb retains in-frame clones only, with some absent. Here the sample spans over 40,000 clones, 78% being singletons. For these receptors, no antigen is known. Sequences were derived from PBMCs, sampled from a glioma patient whose treatment included an IDH1 peptide vaccine. All receptors derive from a woman between 40 and 50 years old with glioma. Some clones in this sample may be carry-over from other donors' samples. Both conserved end residues are part of each CDR3. D genes are given only for firm matches. Clone sizes are given selectively: once, few, many, or a class where the clone is expanded.

D | J | size | V | CDR3 | DNA
NA | TRBJ2-3 | NA | TRBV29-1 | CSVDRGSSPSTDTQYF | TGCAGCGTTGATCGTGGGTCGAGTCCCAGCACAGATACGCAGTATTTT
TRBD1 | TRBJ2-2 | NA | TRBV19 | CASSTTTGGTGELFF | TGTGCCAGTAGTACCACGACAGGGGGTACCGGGGAGCTGTTTTTT
NA | TRBJ2-2 | NA | TRBV6-5 | CASMRGPGELFF | TGTGCCAGCATGCGGGGGCCCGGGGAGCTGTTTTTT
NA | TRBJ1-5 | NA | TRBV21-1 | CASRVESNQPQHF | TGTGCCAGCAGAGTCGAGAGCAATCAGCCCCAGCATTTT
NA | TRBJ2-7 | NA | TRBV29-1 | CSVVWGTLYEQYF | TGCAGCGTCGTTTGGGGGACCCTTTACGAGCAGTACTTC
NA | TRBJ1-1 | NA | TRBV9 | CASSGGTNTEAFF | TGTGCCAGCAGCGGAGGGACGAACACTGAAGCTTTCTTT
NA | TRBJ2-7 | NA | TRBV9 | CASSVGPRYEQYF | TGTGCCAGCAGCGTCGGGCCACGCTACGAGCAGTACTTC
TRBD1 | TRBJ1-3 | once | TRBV5-6 | CASSWDRSSGNTIYF | TGTGCCAGCAGCTGGGACAGGTCCTCTGGAAACACCATATATTTT
NA | TRBJ1-4 | NA | TRBV27 | CASSLRTNEKLFF | TGTGCCAGCAGTTTACGGACAAATGAAAAACTGTTTTTT
NA | TRBJ2-3 | NA | TRBV5-3 | CARRSVRGSTDTQYF | TGTGCCAGAAGGAGTGTGCGAGGGAGTACAGATACGCAGTATTTT
NA | TRBJ1-2 | few | TRBV23-1 | CASTSARKGPPANYGYTF | TGCGCCAGCACTTCGGCCCGTAAGGGACCCCCCGCTAACTATGGCTACACCTTC
NA | TRBJ1-3 | NA | TRBV7-9 | CASSQRPRQEGNTIYF | TGTGCCAGCAGCCAAAGACCTAGACAGGAGGGAAACACCATATATTTT
NA | TRBJ1-1 | few | TRBV9 | CASSEGRNTEAFF | TGTGCCAGCAGCGAGGGGAGGAACACTGAAGCTTTCTTT
NA | TRBJ2-1 | NA | TRBV6-1 | CASSGEWGNEQFF | TGTGCCAGCAGTGGGGAATGGGGCAATGAGCAGTTCTTC
TRBD1 | TRBJ1-6 | NA | TRBV28 | CASRGQGERNSPLHF | TGTGCCAGCAGGGGACAGGGAGAGAGGAATTCACCCCTCCACTTT
NA | TRBJ1-5 | NA | TRBV5-1 | CASSQDSHSNQPQHF | TGCGCCAGCAGCCAGGACAGCCATAGCAATCAGCCCCAGCATTTT
NA | TRBJ1-2 | NA | TRBV20-1 | CSANEANGYTF | TGCAGTGCTAACGAGGCGAATGGCTACACCTTC
NA | TRBJ2-6 | NA | TRBV10-3 | CAIQVGANVLTF | TGTGCCATCCAAGTTGGGGCCAACGTCCTGACTTTC
TRBD2 | TRBJ2-3 | NA | TRBV10-3 | CAISETTGVAGTKGADTQYF | TGTGCCATCAGTGAGACGACAGGAGTAGCGGGGACGAAGGGGGCAGATACGCAGTATTTT
NA | TRBJ2-2 | NA | TRBV27 | CASSYMTTANTGELFF | TGTGCCAGCAGTTATATGACAACCGCGAACACCGGGGAGCTGTTTTTT
NA | TRBJ2-1 | once | TRBV20-1 | CSASGRAEQFF | TGCAGTGCTAGCGGGCGTGCTGAGCAGTTCTTC
TRBD1 | TRBJ1-2 | NA | TRBV18 | CASSRTGEDLGGYTF | TGTGCCAGCTCCCGGACAGGGGAGGACCTAGGGGGCTACACCTTC
NA | TRBJ2-7 | NA | TRBV7-2 | CASSYSGDGREYF | TGTGCCAGCAGCTACTCGGGGGACGGCCGCGAGTACTTC
TRBD1 | TRBJ1-2 | NA | TRBV9 | CASGDRQSYGYTF | TGTGCCAGCGGGGACAGACAGAGCTATGGCTACACCTTC
TRBD2 | TRBJ2-1 | few | TRBV5-1 | CASSQTSGSVNEQFF | TGCGCCAGCAGCCAAACTAGCGGGAGTGTAAATGAGCAGTTCTTC
NA | TRBJ1-2 | NA | TRBV4-1 | CASSHVPSPGNYGYTF | TGCGCCAGCAGCCATGTTCCGAGTCCCGGGAACTATGGCTACACCTTC
NA | TRBJ2-5 | NA | TRBV7-9 | CASSFETQYF | TGTGCCAGCAGCTTTGAGACCCAGTACTTC
TRBD1 | TRBJ1-5 | few | TRBV28 | CASSRRGHQPQHF | TGTGCCAGCAGCCGGAGGGGGCATCAGCCCCAGCATTTT
NA | TRBJ2-1 | NA | TRBV7-3 | CASSPWPGEAYNEQFF | TGTGCCAGCAGCCCCTGGCCGGGGGAGGCCTACAATGAGCAGTTCTTC
NA | TRBJ1-2 | medium-sized | TRBV5-6 | CASSLPGAGGYTF | TGTGCCAGCAGCTTGCCGGGGGCGGGTGGCTACACCTTC
TRBD2 | TRBJ2-1 | once | TRBV19 | CASRTSGGAISYNEQFF | TGTGCCAGTAGAACTAGCGGGGGGGCGATTTCCTACAATGAGCAGTTCTTC
NA | TRBJ2-5 | NA | TRBV5-4 | CASSPVGSEFQTQYF | TGTGCCAGCAGCCCTGTGGGTAGCGAATTCCAGACCCAGTACTTC
NA | TRBJ1-2 | NA | TRBV7-9 | CASSLGQNYGYTF | TGTGCCAGCAGCCTCGGACAGAACTATGGCTACACCTTC
TRBD2 | TRBJ2-3 | NA | TRBV4-1 | CASSQVTKRGEADTQYF | TGCGCCAGCAGCCAAGTTACGAAGCGGGGCGAGGCAGATACGCAGTATTTT
TRBD1 | TRBJ2-2 | NA | TRBV9 | CASSTGAGGRTGELFF | TGTGCCAGCAGCACTGGGGCAGGGGGACGCACCGGGGAGCTGTTTTTT
NA | TRBJ2-1 | once | TRBV4-3 | CASSQDSEAVSSYNEQFF | TGCGCCAGCAGCCAAGATTCGGAAGCGGTGAGCTCCTACAATGAGCAGTTCTTC
NA | TRBJ2-5 | NA | TRBV4-3 | CASSQVRETQYF | TGCGCCAGCAGCCAAGTCCGGGAGACCCAGTACTTC
NA | TRBJ1-4 | NA | TRBV27 | CASSGQGYEKLFF | TGTGCCAGCAGTGGGCAGGGCTATGAAAAACTGTTTTTT
NA | TRBJ2-3 | NA | TRBV4-1 | CASSQGGTGTDTQYF | TGCGCCAGCAGCCAGGGGGGTACGGGCACAGATACGCAGTATTTT
NA | TRBJ2-7 | NA | TRBV18 | CASSPSGLSYEQYF | TGTGCCAGCTCACCATCCGGACTAAGCTACGAGCAGTACTTC
NA | TRBJ2-3 | NA | TRBV5-1 | CASRPLTQYF | TGCGCCAGCAGACCTCTTACGCAGTATTTT
TRBD1 | TRBJ1-1 | NA | TRBV19 | CASSPRQGEAFF | TGTGCCAGTAGTCCCCGACAGGGTGAAGCTTTCTTT
TRBD1 | TRBJ2-7 | NA | TRBV9 | CASSPGGLRIGEQYF | TGTGCCAGCAGCCCAGGGGGTCTGCGAATAGGGGAGCAGTACTTC
NA | TRBJ1-2 | NA | TRBV14 | CASSQEGRGYGYTF | TGTGCCAGCAGCCAAGAGGGCAGGGGTTATGGCTACACCTTC
NA | TRBJ2-7 | NA | TRBV9 | CASSETGAGPHEQYF | TGTGCCAGCAGCGAGACCGGCGCGGGACCCCACGAGCAGTACTTC
TRBD1 | TRBJ1-2 | once | TRBV29-1 | CSARQGLGYTF | TGCAGCGCCCGACAGGGGTTAGGCTACACCTTC
NA | TRBJ2-1 | NA | TRBV7-2 | CASSLGRNEQFF | TGTGCCAGCAGCTTAGGTCGTAACGAGCAGTTCTTC
TRBD1 | TRBJ2-7 | NA | TRBV18 | CASSLAGQGEQYF | TGTGCCAGCTCACTTGCCGGACAGGGCGAGCAGTACTTC
NA | TRBJ2-1 | once | TRBV30 | CACIEELGNEQFF | TGTGCCTGTATAGAAGAGTTGGGGAATGAGCAGTTCTTC
NA | TRBJ2-3 | NA | TRBV5-1 | CASSSTWGGDTQYF | TGCGCCAGCAGCTCTACGTGGGGAGGAGATACGCAGTATTTT
NA | TRBJ2-5 | NA | TRBV19 | CAVSKGVSQETQYF | TGTGCCGTTAGTAAGGGGGTGAGTCAAGAGACCCAGTACTTC
NA | TRBJ2-5 | once | TRBV7-6 | CASSLLATEETQYF | TGTGCCAGCAGCTTATTAGCGACCGAAGAGACCCAGTACTTC
TRBD1 | TRBJ1-5 | NA | TRBV6-1 | CASSEVGTEHQPQHF | TGTGCCAGCAGTGAAGTTGGGACAGAACATCAGCCCCAGCATTTT